Listed below are T cell receptor beta chains from one sample, sequenced in a study of shared clonotypes between healthy human individuals. The assay was immunoSEQ multiplex PCR, and TCRdb's table has in-frame clones only and misses some. The sample lists approximately 980,000 clones; around 80% were seen once. The sample taken for sequencing was memory CD4+ T cells sorted from blood. The receptor set was obtained from a man aged 18-30 years in good health. The CDR3 runs from the conserved cysteine through the conserved F or W. A D gene is named only where the DNA matches it firmly. Size tells how often a clone was seen (once, few, many) or the class of an expanded clone, and some rows leave it out.

TRBD1 | TRBJ1-2 | NA | TRBV4-1 | CASSRAGQGGKGYTF | TGCGCCAGCAGCCGAGCCGGACAGGGTGGTAAGGGCTACACCTTC
NA | TRBJ2-3 | NA | TRBV29-1 | CSVAQGRDTQYF | TGCAGCGTTGCCCAGGGAAGGGATACGCAGTATTTT
TRBD2 | TRBJ2-5 | few | TRBV10-2 | CASSGGRGTETQYF | TGCGCCAGCAGTGGAGGGAGGGGTACTGAGACCCAGTACTTC
NA | TRBJ2-7 | NA | TRBV5-5 | CASSLPHWHEQYF | TGTGCCAGCAGCTTGCCCCATTGGCACGAGCAGTACTTC
TRBD1 | TRBJ2-3 | NA | TRBV5-1 | CASSLQGARADTQYF | TGCGCCAGCAGCTTACAGGGGGCCCGGGCAGATACGCAGTATTTT
NA | TRBJ2-7 | once | TRBV10-3 | CAISETSRGKVGEQYF | TGTGCCATCAGCGAGACCTCCAGGGGAAAAGTTGGCGAGCAGTACTTC
TRBD1 | TRBJ1-6 | once | TRBV28 | CASGYQGAVWNSPLHF | TGTGCCAGCGGATATCAGGGGGCGGTCTGGAATTCACCCCTCCACTTT
TRBD1 | TRBJ1-5 | NA | TRBV5-5 | CASSLEGTVNQPQHF | TGTGCCAGCAGCTTGGAGGGGACAGTCAATCAGCCCCAGCATTTT
NA | TRBJ1-5 | NA | TRBV6-1 | CASSEFTFGADQPQHF | TGTGCCAGCAGTGAGTTCACATTCGGTGCGGATCAGCCCCAGCATTTT
TRBD1 | TRBJ2-6 | NA | TRBV18 | CASSHDRGNDVLTF | TGTGCCAGCTCACATGACAGGGGGAACGACGTCCTGACTTTC
NA | TRBJ2-7 | NA | TRBV10-3 | CAISVSGNSYEQYF | TGTGCCATCAGTGTCTCGGGGAACTCCTACGAGCAGTACTTC
NA | TRBJ1-1 | NA | TRBV11-3 | CASSLDYVSRDAFF | TGTGCCAGCAGCTTAGATTACGTGTCGCGGGACGCTTTCTTT
TRBD2 | TRBJ2-3 | NA | TRBV7-2 | CASSTRLAGATDTQYF | TGTGCCAGCAGCACCCGACTAGCGGGAGCGACAGATACGCAGTATTTT
TRBD2 | TRBJ2-5 | NA | TRBV29-1 | CSVEWLAGSGTQYF | TGCAGCGTTGAGTGGCTAGCGGGGAGTGGGACCCAGTACTTC
NA | TRBJ2-1 | NA | TRBV5-1 | CASSLDRSLSEQFF | TGCGCCAGCAGCTTGGATCGGAGCCTAAGCGAGCAGTTCTTC
TRBD1 | TRBJ1-6 | NA | TRBV11-2 | CASSLGTGGGSPLHF | TGTGCCAGCAGCTTAGGGACAGGGGGTGGTTCACCCCTCCACTTT
TRBD2 | TRBJ2-7 | NA | TRBV27 | CASSSSGGRSYEQYF | TGTGCCAGCAGCTCTAGCGGGGGGCGATCCTACGAGCAGTACTTC
NA | TRBJ2-1 | NA | TRBV6-4 | CARGTQGSSYNEQFF | TGTGCCAGGGGAACTCAGGGAAGCTCCTACAATGAGCAGTTCTTC
NA | TRBJ2-1 | once | TRBV5-1 | CASGASHNEQFF | TGCGCCAGCGGGGCCTCCCACAATGAGCAGTTCTTC
NA | TRBJ1-5 | many | TRBV6-1 | CASSEGGGGNQPQHF | TGTGCCAGCAGTGAGGGGGGCGGGGGCAATCAGCCCCAGCATTTT
NA | TRBJ2-7 | once | TRBV7-9 | CASNRDQDEQYF | TGTGCCAGCAATAGAGACCAGGACGAGCAGTACTTC
TRBD1 | TRBJ1-5 | NA | TRBV28 | CASSLDRGFNQPQHF | TGTGCCAGCAGTTTAGACAGGGGATTTAACCAGCCCCAGCATTTT
NA | TRBJ2-7 | NA | TRBV2 | CASRINRESGQYF | TGTGCCAGCAGGATCAACAGGGAATCTGGGCAGTACTTC
NA | TRBJ2-2 | NA | TRBV25-1 | CASSDQRKNTGELFF | TGTGCCAGCAGTGATCAGCGGAAGAACACCGGGGAGCTGTTTTTT
TRBD1 | TRBJ1-5 | NA | TRBV18 | CASGRQGDSQPQHF | TGTGCCAGCGGCCGACAGGGAGATAGTCAGCCCCAGCATTTT
TRBD1 | TRBJ2-7 | NA | TRBV5-5 | CASSPRDRVTNEQYF | TGTGCCAGCAGCCCCCGCGACAGGGTCACTAACGAGCAGTACTTC
TRBD1 | TRBJ1-2 | NA | TRBV7-8 | CASSSGTGGYGYTF | TGTGCCAGCAGCTCCGGGACAGGGGGCTATGGCTACACCTTC
NA | TRBJ2-7 | NA | TRBV11-2 | CASSLDSRGTFKYEQYF | TGTGCCAGCAGCTTAGATTCCCGTGGGACCTTCAAATACGAGCAGTACTTC
TRBD1 | TRBJ2-1 | NA | TRBV10-3 | CAITTGQGNYNEQFF | TGTGCCATCACCACAGGACAGGGTAACTACAATGAGCAGTTCTTC
NA | TRBJ2-2 | NA | TRBV9 | CASSVGVLNTGELFF | TGTGCCAGCAGCGTAGGTGTCTTGAACACCGGGGAGCTGTTTTTT
TRBD2 | TRBJ2-5 | NA | TRBV5-1 | CASSLGAGGLWETQYF | TGCGCCAGCAGCTTAGGAGCGGGGGGACTTTGGGAGACCCAGTACTTC
TRBD2 | TRBJ2-7 | NA | TRBV7-2 | CASSFRLAGNYEQYF | TGTGCCAGCAGCTTTAGACTAGCGGGGAACTACGAGCAGTACTTC
NA | TRBJ1-1 | NA | TRBV6-6 | CASSPTGGGTEAFF | TGTGCCAGCAGCCCTACTGGGGGCGGCACTGAAGCTTTCTTT
TRBD1 | TRBJ1-2 | NA | TRBV23-1 | CASSLKVGQGFYGYTF | TGCGCCAGCAGTCTAAAGGTAGGACAGGGGTTCTATGGCTACACCTTC
NA | TRBJ1-6 | NA | TRBV10-3 | CAISPEGRLGGSPLHF | TGTGCCATCAGTCCCGAGGGACGCCTCGGAGGCTCACCCCTCCACTTT
TRBD1 | TRBJ1-5 | NA | TRBV30 | CAWSGRQGPQPQHF | TGTGCCTGGAGCGGCCGACAGGGCCCTCAGCCCCAGCATTTT
NA | TRBJ1-4 | NA | TRBV5-5 | CASSLTREVKLFF | TGTGCCAGCAGCTTGACCAGGGAGGTAAAACTGTTTTTT
TRBD1 | TRBJ1-1 | NA | TRBV10-2 | CASKTGQTNTEAFF | TGCGCCAGCAAGACGGGACAGACGAACACTGAAGCTTTCTTT
TRBD2 | TRBJ2-3 | NA | TRBV27 | CASSWTGSGGTNQEDTQYF | TGTGCCAGCAGTTGGACTGGGAGCGGGGGGACGAACCAGGAAGATACGCAGTATTTT
NA | TRBJ1-1 | NA | TRBV2 | CASSETRGFGTEAFF | TGTGCCAGCAGTGAAACTCGGGGTTTTGGCACTGAAGCTTTCTTT
NA | TRBJ1-1 | NA | TRBV12-1 | CASSSSGTGDTEAFF | TGTGCCAGCAGCAGTTCCGGGACAGGGGACACTGAAGCTTTCTTT
NA | TRBJ2-5 | once | TRBV9 | CASSVGSYQETQYF | TGTGCCAGCAGCGTAGGAAGCTATCAAGAGACCCAGTACTTC
NA | TRBJ1-4 | few | TRBV4-2 | CASSPREGHNEKLFF | TGTGCCAGCAGCCCGCGGGAGGGACATAATGAAAAACTGTTTTTT
NA | TRBJ1-5 | NA | TRBV27 | CASSLQGTRGNQPQHF | TGTGCCAGCAGTTTACAGGGGACTAGGGGCAATCAGCCCCAGCATTTT
NA | TRBJ1-5 | NA | TRBV5-1 | CASSWDQPQHF | TGCGCCAGCAGCTGGGATCAGCCCCAGCATTTT
TRBD1 | TRBJ2-3 | NA | TRBV15 | CATSRNRDRGTDTQYF | TGTGCCACCAGCAGGAACCGGGACAGAGGCACAGATACGCAGTATTTT
NA | TRBJ1-6 | few | TRBV13 | CASSLETKGNSPLHF | TGTGCCAGCAGCTTAGAGACCAAGGGGAATTCACCCCTCCACTTT
TRBD1 | TRBJ2-7 | NA | TRBV28 | CASSGTAKFYEQYF | TGTGCCAGCAGCGGGACAGCGAAGTTCTACGAGCAGTACTTC
NA | TRBJ1-3 | NA | TRBV4-1 | CASSPLERGSGNTIYF | TGCGCCAGCAGCCCTCTAGAAAGGGGCTCTGGAAACACCATATATTTT
TRBD1 | TRBJ1-2 | NA | TRBV7-6 | CASSTGTGGGYTF | TGTGCCAGCAGCACCGGGACAGGAGGCGGCTACACCTTC
NA | TRBJ1-5 | NA | TRBV5-5 | CASSLGFGVGQPQHF | TGTGCCAGCAGCTTAGGGTTTGGGGTGGGTCAGCCCCAGCATTTT
NA | TRBJ2-7 | NA | TRBV18 | CASSPQLQTVTYEQYF | TGTGCCAGCTCGCCTCAGCTACAGACAGTCACCTACGAGCAGTACTTC
TRBD1 | TRBJ2-5 | NA | TRBV30 | CAWGTGVAGETQYF | TGTGCCTGGGGGACAGGCGTAGCAGGGGAGACCCAGTACTTC
TRBD1 | TRBJ1-1 | NA | TRBV6-4 | CASSAQGGTEAFF | TGTGCCAGCAGCGCACAGGGGGGAACTGAAGCTTTCTTT
TRBD2 | TRBJ2-3 | once | TRBV6-4 | CASRITGLETTDTQYF | TGTGCCAGCAGGATAACGGGACTAGAAACCACAGATACGCAGTATTTT
NA | TRBJ2-3 | NA | TRBV7-2 | CASSLVGDSTDTQYF | TGTGCCAGCAGCTTAGTCGGGGATAGCACAGATACGCAGTATTTT
NA | TRBJ2-7 | NA | TRBV5-8 | CASSLGGTGYEQYF | TGTGCCAGCAGCTTGGGTGGGACGGGGTACGAGCAGTACTTC
NA | TRBJ2-3 | NA | TRBV30 | CAWMVTDTQYF | TGTGCCTGGATGGTCACAGATACGCAGTATTTT
NA | TRBJ2-5 | NA | TRBV2 | CASTLDRSLETQYF | TGTGCCAGCACTTTGGACAGAAGCTTAGAGACCCAGTACTTC
NA | TRBJ1-2 | NA | TRBV5-1 | CASSQTGTGTGYGYTF | TGCGCCAGCAGCCAAACAGGTACAGGGACCGGCTATGGCTACACCTTC